Listed below are T cell receptor beta chains from one sample, sequenced in a study of T cells in Graves' hyperthyroidism and ophthalmopathy. From the multiplex PCR reads, TCRdb called clonotypes with MiXCR, one entry per CDR3 protein. This sample has approximately 400,000 distinct CDR3 sequences; 15% to 19% occur once, and the top ten carry 7.5% to 8%. Sequenced input: blood. The receptors originated from a woman between 18 and 29 years old with Graves' hyperthyroidism. The CDR3 runs from the conserved cysteine through the conserved F or W. The D gene is left open where the match is weak. Clone size is not always given. Where it is, it says once, few, many or a class for expanded clones.

TRBV11-3	many	TRBJ2-1	TRBD2	CASSALANEQFF	TGTGCCAGCAGCGCACTAGCGAATGAGCAGTTCTTC
TRBV11-2	.	TRBJ1-1	TRBD1	CASSLKGDRGTEAFF	TGTGCCAGCAGCTTAAAAGGGGACAGGGGCACTGAAGCTTTCTTT
TRBV20-1	.	TRBJ2-3	.	CSAAPNTDTQYF	TGCAGTGCCGCCCCTAACACAGATACGCAGTATTTT
TRBV20-1	.	TRBJ2-1	.	CSADSLSYNEQFF	TGCAGTGCCGACTCTCTCTCCTACAATGAGCAGTTCTTC
TRBV3-1	many	TRBJ2-1	.	CASNLRRRPDNEQFF	TGTGCCAGCAATCTCCGGAGACGGCCCGACAATGAGCAGTTCTTC
TRBV7-9	many	TRBJ2-1	.	CASSLEAYNEQFF	TGTGCCAGCAGCTTAGAGGCCTACAATGAGCAGTTCTTC
TRBV19	many	TRBJ2-2	.	CASSIAEGTGELFF	TGTGCCAGTAGTATAGCTGAGGGCACCGGGGAGCTGTTTTTT
TRBV5-5	many	TRBJ1-2	.	CASSLGTGNGGYTF	TGTGCCAGCAGCTTGGGGACGGGCAACGGGGGCTACACCTTC
TRBV12-3/TRBV12-4	many	TRBJ1-4	.	CASSSASNEKLFF	TGTGCCAGCAGCTCGGCCTCTAATGAAAAACTGTTTTTT
TRBV5-6	.	TRBJ2-5	.	CASSLLSAKETQYF	TGTGCCAGCAGCTTGTTGTCAGCGAAAGAGACCCAGTACTTC
TRBV6-1	.	TRBJ2-1	.	CASRRGNEQFF	TGTGCCAGCAGACGGGGCAATGAGCAGTTCTTC
TRBV6-5	many	TRBJ2-1	.	CASSYTRGEQFF	TGTGCCAGCAGTTACACGAGGGGTGAGCAGTTCTTC
TRBV6-1	many	TRBJ1-2	.	CASRQDYGYTF	TGTGCCAGCAGACAGGACTATGGCTACACCTTC
TRBV24-1	many	TRBJ2-2	.	CATSDFGLATGELFF	TGTGCCACCAGTGATTTCGGCCTTGCCACCGGGGAGCTGTTTTTT
TRBV7-9	few	TRBJ2-7	.	CASGLGVSSYEQYF	TGTGCCAGCGGATTGGGAGTGAGCTCCTACGAGCAGTACTTC
TRBV3-1	many	TRBJ2-2	TRBD2	CASSLTSPTGELFF	TGTGCCAGCAGCTTGACTAGCCCCACCGGGGAGCTGTTTTTT